The 2 T cell receptor beta chains in this list originate from one sample, sequenced in a study of shared clonotypes between healthy human individuals. Clones were sequenced by immunoSEQ multiplex PCR, and TCRdb holds only the in-frame ones, with some missing. The sample records approximately 530,000 clones, roughly 95% being singletons. The sequenced material came from naive CD4+ T cells sorted from blood. Specified subset: CD45RA+ positively selected. These receptors were collected from a woman aged 25 to 45 in good health.

This chain connects TRBV5-1 to TRBJ2-3; weak D call: TRBD1 (6 bases). The CDR3 extends over 14 amino acids. Trimming took off 2 bases at V and 2 bases at J, with 9 bases between the two ends. The V gene's germline CDR1 is SGHRS and CDR2 YFSETQ. The CDR3 here is CASSFTGSTDTQYF. The CDR3 nucleotides read TGCGCCAGCAGCTTTACAGGGTCCACAGATACGCAGTATTTT.

The chain has TRBV7-2 and TRBJ1-1; D may be TRBD1 (6 bases). This CDR3 has 14 residues. CDR1 and CDR2 from the germline V gene are SGHTA and FQGNSA. V was pared by 4 bases and J by 1 base, with 10 bases between. Here the CDR3 reads CASSSGTWNTEAFF. The CDR3 nucleotides read TGTGCCAGCAGCTCCGGGACATGGAACACTGAAGCTTTCTTT.